The 30 T cell receptor beta chains listed next were all sequenced from one sample in a study of T cell responses to AZD1222 COVID-19 vaccine. Data came from immunoSEQ multiplex PCR; TCRdb stores just in-frame clones and leaves some out. The repertoire holds approximately 140,000 clones, with approximately 93% as singletons. This specimen was peripheral blood, taken on day 0 of AZD1222 vaccination. Source of these receptors: an adult in good health.

The rearrangement joins TRBV5-1 to TRBJ1-2; 11 bases match TRBD1. Germline values: CDR1 SGHRS, CDR2 YFSETQ. The CDR3 extends over 16 amino acids. J lost 3 bases, V lost 0 bases, and 4 bases had no gene match. For the CDR3, the DNA is TGCGCCAGCAGCTTGGGGACAGGGGGCGCGGACTATGGCTACACCTTC. It yields the protein CASSLGTGGADYGYTF.

V and J are TRBV27 and TRBJ1-1; 7 bases are shared with TRBD1. The trim removed 6 bases at V and 2 bases at J, leaving 6 bases unmatched. CDR1 is MNHEY, CDR2 SMNVEV, per germline (reference sequence). CDR3 length: 14 amino acids. CDR3 DNA sequence: TGTGCCAGCAGGGATGGGACAGTCAACACTGAAGCTTTCTTT. It translates to CASRDGTVNTEAFF.

This clone was seen just once. V gene TRBV30 combines with J gene TRBJ1-6; D remains ambiguous. The CDR3 covers 13 residues. Germline loops: CDR1 GTSNPN, CDR2 SVGIG (reference sequence). V gave up 1 base and J gave up 6 bases, with 7 bases separating them. The CDR3 sequence: CAWSAQINSPLHF. The CDR3 DNA reads TGTGCCTGGAGTGCCCAAATTAATTCACCCCTCCACTTT.

The chain has TRBV5-1 and TRBJ1-1; a weak D match, TRBD1 (5 bases). Trimming pared 1 base from V and 4 bases from J, leaving 8 bases between. The V gene's germline CDR1 is SGHRS and CDR2 YFSETQ. The length of the CDR3 is 13 residues. The CDR3 here is CASSLIGGTEAFF. CDR3 bases: TGCGCCAGCAGCTTGATTGGGGGCACTGAAGCTTTCTTT.

The chain couples TRBV29-1 to TRBJ1-2; unclear D gene. Trimming stripped 2 bases from V and 3 bases from J, with 10 bases between. The CDR3 has 13 amino acids. The germline V gene has CDR1 SQVTM and CDR2 ANQGSEA. The CDR3 region has the DNA TGCAGCGTTGAATCCGGAATTGACTATGGCTACACCTTC. The encoded protein is CSVESGIDYGYTF. The full variable domain, in which reference TRBV29-1 and TRBJ1-2 provide the parts outside the CDR3, is SAVISQKPSRDICQRGTSLTIQCQVDSQVTMMFWYRQQPGQSLTLIATANQGSEATYESGFVIDKFPISRPNLTFSTLTVSNMSPEDSSIYLCSVESGIDYGYTFGSGTRLTVV.

This clone was picked up one time. This chain connects TRBV7-9 to TRBJ1-2; D remains unclear. The germline gives CDR1 SEHNR, CDR2 FQNEAQ (reference sequence). The CDR3 has 13 amino acids. V lost 8 bases and J 1 base, leaving 11 bases between the germline ends. Here the CDR3 DNA reads TGTGCCAGCGTCTCGGGAATTAACTATGGCTACACCTTC. This translates into CASVSGINYGYTF.

This chain uses TRBV24-1 with TRBJ2-7, with D hard to call. The CDR3 has 13 amino acids. The germline V gene encodes CDR1 KGHDR and CDR2 SFDVKD. Trimming removed 5 bases at V and 3 bases at J, with 10 bases between. The CDR3 here is CATSAAGDYEQYF. In DNA form, the CDR3 reads TGTGCCACCAGTGCTGCAGGCGACTACGAGCAGTACTTC.

The chain joins TRBV11-3 to TRBJ1-6, with a weak D call TRBD1 (5 bases). V lost 5 bases, J lost 7 bases, and 9 bases lay in between. CDR3 length equals 13 residues. Germline V lookup: CDR1 SGHNT, CDR2 YENEEA. The CDR3 region has the DNA TGTGCCAGCAGCCTGGGGGGGAATTCACCCCTCCACTTT. Translating gives CASSLGGNSPLHF.

The chain is built from TRBV3-1 (or the pseudogene TRBV3-2) and TRBJ2-7; D may be TRBD2 (6 bases). The ends were cut back, 5 bases at V and 3 bases at J, with 17 bases in the middle. The CDR3 runs 15 residues. The germline V gene has CDR1 LGHDT and CDR2 YNNKEL (reference sequence). CDR3 coding DNA: TGTGCCAGCAGCTCGAGGGATCGCGGGGACTACGAGCAGTACTTC. This sequence encodes CASSSRDRGDYEQYF.

The V call is TRBV7-9, the J call TRBJ2-3; 9 positions match TRBD2. The CDR3 totals 14 residues. Losses at the gene ends were 8 bases for V and 1 base for J; bases not matched to a gene: 4. Germline CDR1 SEHNR, CDR2 FQNEAQ (reference sequence). CDR3 DNA: TGTGCCAGCCCAAAGCGGGAGGGCACAGATACGCAGTATTTT. This encodes CASPKREGTDTQYF.

This chain connects TRBV6-5 to TRBJ2-5; TRBD2 matches 10 bases. J lost 2 bases, V lost 0 bases, and 3 bases had no gene match. There are 16 residues in the CDR3. Germline V gene data show CDR1 as MNHEY and CDR2 as SVGAGI. CDR3 coding DNA: TGTGCCAGCAGTTACTCTCCAGCGGGGGGGCAAGAGACCCAGTACTTC. This codes for CASSYSPAGGQETQYF.

The chain uses TRBV28 and TRBJ2-7, with no clear D. Germline loops: CDR1 MDHEN, CDR2 SYDVKM. The CDR3 spans 15 residues. Trimming left V 6 bases short and J 4 bases short, with 19 bases between. DNA of the CDR3: TGTGCCAGCAGGCTTCAACGACTTAGAAGTTACGAGCAGTACTTC. It is translated as CASRLQRLRSYEQYF.

This sequence joins TRBV11-3 and TRBJ2-5, with D possibly matching TRBD1 (6 bases). With 5 bases removed from V and 5 bases from J, the gap between germline ends came to 18 bases. Germline CDR1 reads SGHNT; CDR2 reads YENEEA. The CDR3 runs 15 residues. CDR3 residues: CASSRITGSVETQYF. The CDR3 region has the DNA TGTGCCAGCAGCCGGATAACAGGGTCGGTGGAGACCCAGTACTTC.

This chain uses TRBV29-1 with TRBJ2-1; D unresolved. Trimming removed 6 bases at V and 0 bases at J, with 12 bases between. Looked up from germline, CDR1 is SQVTM and CDR2 is ANQGSEA. The CDR3 extends over 14 amino acids. CDR3 sequence: CSVPLASSYNEQFF. The CDR3 DNA follows: TGCAGCGTCCCCCTTGCTAGCTCCTACAATGAGCAGTTCTTC.

The chain employs TRBV28 and TRBJ2-5; D ambiguous. V lost 5 bases, J lost 5 bases, and 6 bases lay in between. The CDR3 has 11 residues. The germline gives CDR1 MDHEN, CDR2 SYDVKM. CDR3 in DNA: TGTGCCAGCAGTCCCGATGAGACCCAGTACTTC. Translated: CASSPDETQYF.

The sample holds one count of this clone. The chain links TRBV29-1 to TRBJ1-1; TRBD1 matches at 7 bases. V was pared by 7 bases and J by 8 bases, with 16 bases of the junction left unmatched. Germline values: CDR1 SQVTM, CDR2 ANQGSEA. The CDR3 has 14 amino acids. CDR3 in DNA: TGCAGCGCTGGGCTGACAGGGAATTTGAAGGAAGCTTTCTTT. It yields the protein CSAGLTGNLKEAFF.

J is TRBJ1-4 and V is TRBV5-4; D unresolved. In germline, CDR1 is SGHNT, CDR2 YYREEE (reference sequence). The CDR3 spans 16 residues. Trimming took 1 base from V and 0 from J, leaving 10 bases between them. The CDR3 reads CASSLYGVATNEKLFF. CDR3 coding DNA: TGTGCCAGCAGCTTGTATGGGGTCGCAACTAATGAAAAACTGTTTTTT.

This clone showed up just a few times. The V and J genes are TRBV12-3 or TRBV12-4 and TRBJ2-7, with D unclear. The CDR3 is 13 amino acids. The V gene lost 4 bases and the J gene lost 5 bases, with 12 bases spanning the gap. The CDR3 loop reads CASSSGPAHEQYF. CDR3 coding DNA: TGTGCCAGCAGTTCTGGCCCCGCCCACGAGCAGTACTTC.

The V call is TRBV15, the J call TRBJ1-1; D is unclear. V was trimmed by 3 bases and J by 11 bases, leaving 22 bases between them. The CDR3 is 15 residues long. Germline-derived CDR1 and CDR2 are LNHNV and YYDKDF (reference sequence). CDR3 in DNA: TGTGCCACCAGCAGCCCTCCTTCGGTGGATAATGGCGCTTTCTTT. This gives the protein CATSSPPSVDNGAFF.

This clone was seen once. The chain joins TRBV24-1 to TRBJ2-2; D could derive from TRBD1 or TRBD2 (5 bases each). Per the germline V gene, CDR1 is KGHDR and CDR2 is SFDVKD. The germline V and J ends were trimmed by 3 bases and 4 bases, with 14 bases remaining between them. The CDR3 extends over 16 amino acids. The CDR3 nucleotides read TGTGCCACCAGTGATATTGGGGGAAGGGGCACCGGGGAGCTGTTTTTT. Its translation is CATSDIGGRGTGELFF.

The chain joins TRBV5-1 to TRBJ2-3; 7 bases agree with TRBD2. CDR1 and CDR2 (germline): SGHRS, YFSETQ. The CDR3 is 13 amino acids. V dropped 0 bases and J dropped 9; count of bases not matched to a gene: 4. The CDR3 reads CASSLAGGTTQYF. The DNA for the CDR3 is TGCGCCAGCAGCTTGGCGGGGGGAACAACGCAGTATTTT. The whole variable domain, filled in from reference TRBV5-1 and TRBJ2-3, reads KAGVTQTPRYLIKTRGQQVTLSCSPISGHRSVSWYQQTPGQGLQFLFEYFSETQRNKGNFPGRFSGRQFSNSRSEMNVSTLELGDSALYLCASSLAGGTTQYFGPGTRLTVL.

This chain connects TRBV30 to TRBJ1-5; 8 bases agree with TRBD1. Germline CDR1 reads GTSNPN; CDR2 reads SVGIG (reference sequence). This CDR3 is built from 14 residues. Trimming took 5 bases from V and 4 from J; bases not matched to a gene: 7. Here the CDR3 reads CAWSNRGGNQPQHF. In DNA, the CDR3 is TGTGCCTGGTCGAACAGGGGGGGAAATCAGCCCCAGCATTTT.

The J gene is TRBJ2-3, the V gene TRBV19; 10 bases match TRBD2. This CDR3 has 16 residues. J lost 4 bases, V lost 3 bases, and 7 bases had no gene match. Germline values: CDR1 LNHDA, CDR2 SQIVND (reference sequence). CDR3 DNA sequence: TGTGCCAGTAGTATCACGAGTAGCGGGGGGCCAGATACGCAGTATTTT. This encodes CASSITSSGGPDTQYF.

The chain employs TRBV7-9 and TRBJ2-3, with D possibly matching TRBD2 (7 bases). The germline V and J ends were trimmed by 5 bases and 2 bases, with 17 bases remaining between them. Germline lookup yields CDR1 SEHNR and CDR2 FQNEAQ (reference sequence). The CDR3 covers 16 residues. The CDR3, as DNA: TGTGCCAGCAGCCCATTTGGGGGGGGCCACACAGATACGCAGTATTTT. Protein product: CASSPFGGGHTDTQYF.

This sequence joins TRBV19 and TRBJ1-1; 7 bases line up with TRBD1. With V trimmed by 2 bases and J by 0 bases, 0 bases remained unmatched. CDR1 LNHDA and CDR2 SQIVND come from the germline V gene (reference sequence). The CDR3 totals 14 residues. CDR3 DNA sequence: TGTGCCAGTAGTATAACAGGGGTGAACACTGAAGCTTTCTTT. Translating it yields CASSITGVNTEAFF.

The chain couples TRBV5-6 to TRBJ1-3; D unclear. CDR3 length: 16 residues. Germline V lookup: CDR1 SGHDT, CDR2 YYEEEE. Trimming stripped 2 bases from V and 0 bases from J, with 12 bases between. The CDR3: CASSFLNGSSGNTIYF. In nucleotides, the CDR3 is TGTGCCAGCAGCTTTTTAAACGGGTCCTCTGGAAACACCATATATTTT.

The chain couples TRBV7-2 to TRBJ2-3; tentative D call: TRBD2 (5 bases). Looked up from germline, CDR1 is SGHTA and CDR2 is FQGNSA. V gave up 5 bases and J gave up 2 bases, with 14 bases separating them. This CDR3 is built from 15 residues. In DNA, the CDR3 is TGTGCCAGCAGCCGCCCACTAGATAACACAGATACGCAGTATTTT. This gives the protein CASSRPLDNTDTQYF.

The chain joins TRBV28 to TRBJ1-3; D may be TRBD1 (5 bases). The CDR3 covers 16 residues. V lost 3 bases, J lost 0 bases, and 12 bases lay in between. Germline assignment: CDR1 MDHEN and CDR2 SYDVKM. The CDR3 coding sequence is TGTGCCAGCAGTTTTACGGGACTTCTCTCTGGAAACACCATATATTTT. Its protein product is CASSFTGLLSGNTIYF.

The chain recombines TRBV19 with TRBJ2-3, with D perhaps TRBD1 or TRBD2 (6 bases each). The germline V gene has CDR1 LNHDA and CDR2 SQIVND (reference sequence). Deletions cut 5 bases from V and 3 bases from J, with 18 bases between. This CDR3 has 16 residues. The DNA for the CDR3 is TGTGCCAGTAGTCACTGGGGGGCGTCGGGAACAGATACGCAGTATTTT. Residues: CASSHWGASGTDTQYF.

This clone was seen only once. The rearrangement links TRBV5-4 to TRBJ1-1; no definite D call. The CDR3 runs 13 residues. Per germline, CDR1 SGHNT and CDR2 YYREEE (reference sequence). Trimming removed 4 bases from V and 6 bases from J, with 13 bases in between. CDR3: CASSAIGVAEAFF. In DNA, the CDR3 is TGTGCCAGCAGCGCCATTGGAGTAGCTGAAGCTTTCTTT. The whole variable domain, remainder taken from reference TRBV5-4 and TRBJ1-1, is ETGVTQSPTHLIKTRGQQVTLRCSSQSGHNTVSWYQQALGQGPQFIFQYYREEENGRGNFPPRFSGLQFPNYSSELNVNALELDDSALYLCASSAIGVAEAFFGQGTRLTVV.